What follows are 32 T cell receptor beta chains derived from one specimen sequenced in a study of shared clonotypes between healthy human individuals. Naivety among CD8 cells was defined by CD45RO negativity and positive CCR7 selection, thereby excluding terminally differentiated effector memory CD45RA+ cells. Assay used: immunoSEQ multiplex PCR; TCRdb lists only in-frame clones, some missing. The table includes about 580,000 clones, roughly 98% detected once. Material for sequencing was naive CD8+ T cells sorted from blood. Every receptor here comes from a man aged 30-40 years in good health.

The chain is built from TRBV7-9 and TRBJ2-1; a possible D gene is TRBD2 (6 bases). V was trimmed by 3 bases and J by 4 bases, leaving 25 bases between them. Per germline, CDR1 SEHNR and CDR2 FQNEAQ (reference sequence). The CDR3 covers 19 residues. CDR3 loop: CASSFPRRDPGPTYNEQFF. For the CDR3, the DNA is TGTGCCAGCAGCTTTCCTCGGCGGGACCCCGGCCCCACGTACAATGAGCAGTTCTTC.

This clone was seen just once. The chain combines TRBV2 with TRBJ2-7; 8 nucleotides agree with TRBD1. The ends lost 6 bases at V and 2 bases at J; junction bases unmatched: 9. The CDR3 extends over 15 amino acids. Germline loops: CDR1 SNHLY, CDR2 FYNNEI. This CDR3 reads CASRSRDRFPYEQYF. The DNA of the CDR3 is TGTGCCAGCAGGAGCCGGGACAGGTTCCCCTACGAGCAGTACTTC.

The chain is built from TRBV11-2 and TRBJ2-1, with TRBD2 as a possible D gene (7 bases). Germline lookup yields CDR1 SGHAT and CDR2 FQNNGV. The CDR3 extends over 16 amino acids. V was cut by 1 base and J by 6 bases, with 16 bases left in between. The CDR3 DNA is TGTGCCAGCAGCTTAGGAGGGGGGGACTGGGCCAATGAGCAGTTCTTC. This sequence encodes CASSLGGGDWANEQFF.

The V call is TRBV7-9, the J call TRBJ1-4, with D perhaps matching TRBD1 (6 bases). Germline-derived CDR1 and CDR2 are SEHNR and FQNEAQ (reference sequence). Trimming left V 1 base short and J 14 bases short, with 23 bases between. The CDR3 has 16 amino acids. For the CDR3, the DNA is TGTGCCAGCAGCTTAGTTCCCCGGCCGGACAGTGGATTCCTGTTTTTT. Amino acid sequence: CASSLVPRPDSGFLFF.

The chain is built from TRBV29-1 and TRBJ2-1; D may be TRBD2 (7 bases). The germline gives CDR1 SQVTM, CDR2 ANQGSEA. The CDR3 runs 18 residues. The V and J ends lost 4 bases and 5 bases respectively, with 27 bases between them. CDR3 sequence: CSVGDVEEGDYLHNEQFF. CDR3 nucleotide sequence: TGCAGCGTTGGTGACGTTGAGGAGGGGGACTATCTACACAATGAGCAGTTCTTC.

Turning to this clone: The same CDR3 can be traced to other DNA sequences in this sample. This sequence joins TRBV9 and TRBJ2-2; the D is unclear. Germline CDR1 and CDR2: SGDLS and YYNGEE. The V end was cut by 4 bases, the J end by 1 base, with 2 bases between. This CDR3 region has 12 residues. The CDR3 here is CASSLNTGELFF. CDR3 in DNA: TGTGCCAGCAGCCTGAACACCGGGGAGCTGTTTTTT.

CDR3 in DNA: TGTGCCAGCTCCCAAATTACGCAGGGAGCCGGCTACACCTTC. Translation: CASSQITQGAGYTF. The rearrangement links TRBV11-2 to TRBJ1-2; D perhaps matches TRBD1 (5 bases). The CDR3 consists of 14 residues. Germline CDR1 reads SGHAT; CDR2 reads FQNNGV. V was trimmed by 8 bases and J by 8 bases, leaving 21 bases between them.

The CDR3 nucleotides read TGTGCCAGTAACTCCAGGGGACTAGCCTTCTATGAGCAGTTCTTC. As protein: CASNSRGLAFYEQFF. J is TRBJ2-1 and V is TRBV19; 9 positions agree with TRBD2. The CDR3 is 15 residues long. V lost 7 bases to trimming and J lost 8 bases; unmatched junction nucleotides: 12. CDR1 is LNHDA, CDR2 SQIVND, per germline (reference sequence).

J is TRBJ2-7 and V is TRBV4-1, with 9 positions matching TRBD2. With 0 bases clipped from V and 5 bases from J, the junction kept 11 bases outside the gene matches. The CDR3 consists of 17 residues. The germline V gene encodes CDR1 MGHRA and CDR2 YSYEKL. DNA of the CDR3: TGCGCCAGCAGCCAAGATATTATGGCTAGCGGGATTAACGAGCAGTACTTC. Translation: CASSQDIMASGINEQYF.

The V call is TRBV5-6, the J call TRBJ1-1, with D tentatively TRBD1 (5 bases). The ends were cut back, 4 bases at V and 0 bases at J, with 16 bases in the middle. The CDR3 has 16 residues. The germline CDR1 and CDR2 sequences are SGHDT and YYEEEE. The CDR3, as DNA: TGTGCCAGCAGCCTGTGGGGGGAGTCCATGAACACTGAAGCTTTCTTT. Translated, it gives CASSLWGESMNTEAFF.

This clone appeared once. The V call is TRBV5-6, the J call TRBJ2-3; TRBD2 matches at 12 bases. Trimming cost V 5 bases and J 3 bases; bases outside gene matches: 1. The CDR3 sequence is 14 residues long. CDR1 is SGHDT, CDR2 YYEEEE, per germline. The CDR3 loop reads CASRGLAGTDTQYF. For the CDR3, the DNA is TGTGCCAGCAGAGGACTAGCGGGAACAGATACGCAGTATTTT.

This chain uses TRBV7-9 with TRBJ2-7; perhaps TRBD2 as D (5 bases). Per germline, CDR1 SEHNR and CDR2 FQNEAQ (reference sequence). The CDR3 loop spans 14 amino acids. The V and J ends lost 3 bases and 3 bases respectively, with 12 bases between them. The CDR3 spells CASSFREGIYEQYF. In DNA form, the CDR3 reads TGTGCCAGCAGCTTCCGTGAGGGTATCTACGAGCAGTACTTC.

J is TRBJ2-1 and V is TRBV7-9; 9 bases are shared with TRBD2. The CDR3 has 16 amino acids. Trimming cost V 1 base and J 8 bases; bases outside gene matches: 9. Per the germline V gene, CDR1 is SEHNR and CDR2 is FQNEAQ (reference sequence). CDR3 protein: CASSLVGGGRADEQFF. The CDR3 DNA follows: TGTGCCAGCAGCTTAGTTGGCGGCGGGAGGGCCGATGAGCAGTTCTTC.

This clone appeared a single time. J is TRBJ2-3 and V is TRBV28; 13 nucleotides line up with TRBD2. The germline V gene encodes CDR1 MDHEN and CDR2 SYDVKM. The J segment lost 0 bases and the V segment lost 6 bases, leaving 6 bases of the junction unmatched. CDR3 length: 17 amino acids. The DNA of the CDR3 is TGTGCCAGCAGCGGGACTAGCGGGACTACTAGCACAGATACGCAGTATTTT. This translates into CASSGTSGTTSTDTQYF.

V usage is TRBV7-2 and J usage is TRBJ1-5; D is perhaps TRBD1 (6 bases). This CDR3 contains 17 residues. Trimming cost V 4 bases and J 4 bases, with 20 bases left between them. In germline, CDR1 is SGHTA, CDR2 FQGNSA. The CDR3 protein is CASSSEGGISPNQPQHF. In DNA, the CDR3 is TGTGCCAGCAGCTCCGAGGGGGGCATCTCCCCTAATCAGCCCCAGCATTTT.

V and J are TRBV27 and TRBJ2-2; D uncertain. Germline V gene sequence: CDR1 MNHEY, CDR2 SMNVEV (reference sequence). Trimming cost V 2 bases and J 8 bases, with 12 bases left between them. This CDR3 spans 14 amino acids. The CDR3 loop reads CASSLKQVEGELFF. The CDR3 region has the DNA TGTGCCAGCAGTTTAAAGCAGGTTGAGGGGGAGCTGTTTTTT.

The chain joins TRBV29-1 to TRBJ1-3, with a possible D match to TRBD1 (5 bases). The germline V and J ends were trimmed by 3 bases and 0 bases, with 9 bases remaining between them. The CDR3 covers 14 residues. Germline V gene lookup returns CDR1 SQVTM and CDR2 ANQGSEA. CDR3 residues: CSVDEGNSGNTIYF. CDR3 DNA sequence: TGCAGCGTTGACGAGGGGAACTCTGGAAACACCATATATTTT.

DNA of the CDR3: TGTGCCAGCAGCGACAGTGGAGGCACTGAAGCTTTCTTT. The encoded protein is CASSDSGGTEAFF. The V call is TRBV9, the J call TRBJ1-1; D remains ambiguous. Trimming left V 3 bases short and J 4 bases short, with 10 bases between. Germline lookup yields CDR1 SGDLS and CDR2 YYNGEE. The CDR3 covers 13 residues.

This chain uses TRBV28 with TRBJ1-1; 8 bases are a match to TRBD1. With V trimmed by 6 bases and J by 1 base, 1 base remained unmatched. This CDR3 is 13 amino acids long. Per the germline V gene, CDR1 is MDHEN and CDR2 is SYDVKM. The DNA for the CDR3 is TGTGCCAGCAGGGGACAGGAGAACACTGAAGCTTTCTTT. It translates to CASRGQENTEAFF.

CDR3 region: CASSDEGRRVGIQYF. CDR3 coding DNA: TGCGCCAGCAGTGACGAGGGAAGGCGGGTCGGCATTCAGTACTTC. The rearrangement links TRBV10-1 to TRBJ2-4, with TRBD2 as a possible D gene (5 bases). The CDR3 has 15 amino acids. CDR1 WNHNN and CDR2 SYGVQD come from the germline V gene (reference sequence). The V end was cut by 3 bases, the J end by 9 bases, with 18 bases between.

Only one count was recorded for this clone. The CDR3 loop reads CASSPRFTSSYEQYF. The CDR3 DNA reads as TGTGCCAGCAGCCCTCGTTTTACTAGCTCATACGAGCAGTACTTC. The genes are TRBV7-9 and TRBJ2-7, with a possible D match to TRBD2 (6 bases). Germline values: CDR1 SEHNR, CDR2 FQNEAQ (reference sequence). The CDR3 is made up of 15 amino acids. V lost 5 bases, J lost 4 bases, and 18 bases lay in between.

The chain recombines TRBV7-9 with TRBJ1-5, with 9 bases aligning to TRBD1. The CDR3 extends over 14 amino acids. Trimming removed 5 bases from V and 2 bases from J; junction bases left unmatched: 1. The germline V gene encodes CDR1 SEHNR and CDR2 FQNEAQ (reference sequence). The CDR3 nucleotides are TGTGCCAGCAGCAGGACAGGGGGCAATCAGCCCCAGCATTTT. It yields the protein CASSRTGGNQPQHF.

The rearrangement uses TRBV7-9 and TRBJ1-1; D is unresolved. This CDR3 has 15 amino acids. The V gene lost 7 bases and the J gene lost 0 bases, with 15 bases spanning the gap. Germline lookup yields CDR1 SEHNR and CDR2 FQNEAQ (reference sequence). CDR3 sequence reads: CASTTSGDMNTEAFF. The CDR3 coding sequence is TGTGCCAGCACCACCTCGGGAGACATGAACACTGAAGCTTTCTTT.

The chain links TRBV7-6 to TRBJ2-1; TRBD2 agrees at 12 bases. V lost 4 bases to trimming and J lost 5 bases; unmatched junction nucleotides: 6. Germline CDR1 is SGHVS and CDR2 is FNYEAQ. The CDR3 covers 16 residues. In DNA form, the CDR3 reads TGTGCCAGCAGCTCCGGCGGACTAGCGGGAAACAATGAGCAGTTCTTC. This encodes CASSSGGLAGNNEQFF.

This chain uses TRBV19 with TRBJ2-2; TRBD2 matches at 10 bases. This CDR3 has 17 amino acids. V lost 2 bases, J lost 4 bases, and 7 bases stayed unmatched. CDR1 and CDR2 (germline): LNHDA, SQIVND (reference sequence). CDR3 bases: TGTGCCAGTAGTATACTGGCTAGCGGGAGTCGCACCGGGGAGCTGTTTTTT. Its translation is CASSILASGSRTGELFF.

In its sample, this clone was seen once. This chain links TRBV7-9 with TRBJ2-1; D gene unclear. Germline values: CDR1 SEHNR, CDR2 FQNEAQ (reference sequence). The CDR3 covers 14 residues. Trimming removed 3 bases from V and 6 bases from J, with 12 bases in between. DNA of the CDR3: TGTGCCAGCAGCTTTCCTCAAAGGCGCAATGAGCAGTTCTTC. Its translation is CASSFPQRRNEQFF.

This CDR3 reads CASSLLRGLADHQETQYF. CDR3 nucleotide sequence: TGTGCCAGCAGTTTACTCCGGGGCCTAGCGGACCACCAAGAGACCCAGTACTTC. The J gene is TRBJ2-5, the V gene TRBV27, with 7 bases fitting TRBD2. The CDR3 is 18 residues long. Looked up from germline, CDR1 is MNHEY and CDR2 is SMNVEV (reference sequence). Trimming took 2 bases from V and 0 from J; bases not matched to a gene: 12.

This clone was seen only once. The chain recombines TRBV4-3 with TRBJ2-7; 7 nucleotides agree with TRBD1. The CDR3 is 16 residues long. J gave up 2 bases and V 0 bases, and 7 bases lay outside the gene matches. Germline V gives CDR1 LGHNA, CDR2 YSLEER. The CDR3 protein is CASSQDDWTGAYEQYF. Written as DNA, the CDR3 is TGCGCCAGCAGCCAAGATGATTGGACAGGTGCCTACGAGCAGTACTTC.

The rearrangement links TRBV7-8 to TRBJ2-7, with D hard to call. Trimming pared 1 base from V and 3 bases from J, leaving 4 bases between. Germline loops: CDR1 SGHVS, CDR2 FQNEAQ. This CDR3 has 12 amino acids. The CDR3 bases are TGTGCCAGCAGCTTAGATGACTACGAGCAGTACTTC. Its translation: CASSLDDYEQYF.

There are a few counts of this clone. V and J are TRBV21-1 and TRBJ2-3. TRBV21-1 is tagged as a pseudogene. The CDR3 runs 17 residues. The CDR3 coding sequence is TGTGCCAGCAGCAAAGTTTGGGTGTGCTTGTGTACAGATACGCAGTATTTT. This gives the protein CASSKVWVCLCTDTQYF.

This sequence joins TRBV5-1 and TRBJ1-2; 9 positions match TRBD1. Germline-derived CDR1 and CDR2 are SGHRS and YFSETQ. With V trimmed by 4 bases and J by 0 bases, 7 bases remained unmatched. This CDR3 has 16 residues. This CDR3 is CASSLGQGKANYGYTF. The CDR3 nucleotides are TGCGCCAGCAGCCTAGGACAGGGGAAGGCTAACTATGGCTACACCTTC. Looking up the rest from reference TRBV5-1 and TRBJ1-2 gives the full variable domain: KAGVTQTPRYLIKTRGQQVTLSCSPISGHRSVSWYQQTPGQGLQFLFEYFSETQRNKGNFPGRFSGRQFSNSRSEMNVSTLELGDSALYLCASSLGQGKANYGYTFGSGTRLTVV.

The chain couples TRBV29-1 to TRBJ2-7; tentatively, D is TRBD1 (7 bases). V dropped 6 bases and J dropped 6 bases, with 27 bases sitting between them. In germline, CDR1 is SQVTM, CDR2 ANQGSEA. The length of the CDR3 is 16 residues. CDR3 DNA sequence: TGCAGCGTCGGCGCCAGAGGGGGGCAGGGGGTGTCCGAGCAGTACTTC. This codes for CSVGARGGQGVSEQYF.